Below, 30 T cell receptor beta chains from the same sample are listed, as sequenced in a study of blood T cell repertoires in COVID-19. Sequencing used immunoSEQ multiplex PCR; TCRdb keeps in-frame clones, though not all of them. The table records over 200,000 clones, approximately 83% of them present only once. The source material was peripheral blood. The source of these receptors is a woman in her thirties who had recovered from COVID-19.

The rearrangement links TRBV12-3 or TRBV12-4 to TRBJ2-5; no definite D call. The CDR3 contains 13 residues. V was trimmed by 6 bases and J by 5 bases, leaving 13 bases between them. CDR3 sequence: CASSTESLETQYF. The CDR3 nucleotides read TGTGCCAGCAGCACTGAATCTTTGGAGACCCAGTACTTC.

This clone is a singleton in its sample. The chain recombines TRBV7-9 with TRBJ2-3; TRBD2 aligns across 9 bases. Germline-derived CDR1 and CDR2 are SEHNR and FQNEAQ (reference sequence). V was pared by 7 bases and J by 2 bases, with 7 bases of the junction left unmatched. This CDR3 contains 15 residues. CDR3 nucleotides: TGTGCCAGCAACCCAGCGGGGGGTAACACAGATACGCAGTATTTT. Its protein is CASNPAGGNTDTQYF. Full variable domain (outside the CDR3, taken from reference TRBV7-9 and TRBJ2-3): DTGVSQNPRHKITKRGQNVTFRCDPISEHNRLYWYRQTLGQGPEFLTYFQNEAQLEKSRLLSDRFSAERPKGSFSTLEIQRTEQGDSAMYLCASNPAGGNTDTQYFGPGTRLTVL.

The rearrangement uses TRBV14 and TRBJ2-5; 7 bases match TRBD2. This CDR3 comprises 13 residues. Trimming took 4 bases from V and 8 from J; bases not matched to a gene: 7. CDR1 is SGHDN and CDR2 is FVKESK in the germline V gene. The CDR3 spells CASSPRGTQTQYF. DNA of the CDR3: TGTGCCAGCAGCCCGCGGGGGACTCAAACCCAGTACTTC. Full variable domain (missing parts from reference TRBV14 and TRBJ2-5): EAGVTQFPSHSVIEKGQTVTLRCDPISGHDNLYWYRRVMGKEIKFLLHFVKESKQDESGMPNNRFLAERTGGTYSTLKVQPAELEDSGVYFCASSPRGTQTQYFGPGTRLLVL.

The V and J genes are TRBV19 and TRBJ2-1; perhaps TRBD1 as D (5 bases). The V end was cut by 7 bases, the J end by 2 bases, with 15 bases between. The CDR3 contains 15 residues. The germline CDR1 and CDR2 sequences are LNHDA and SQIVND (reference sequence). The CDR3 region is CASTQLPGTYNEQFF. The CDR3 DNA reads TGTGCCAGTACCCAGCTCCCAGGGACCTACAATGAGCAGTTCTTC. The full variable domain, with the rest looked up from reference TRBV19 and TRBJ2-1, is DGGITQSPKYLFRKEGQNVTLSCEQNLNHDAMYWYRQDPGQGLRLIYYSQIVNDFQKGDIAEGYSVSREKKESFPLTVTSAQKNPTAFYLCASTQLPGTYNEQFFGPGTRLTVL.

This chain links TRBV19 with TRBJ1-1; the D gene is possibly TRBD1 (6 bases). The CDR3 runs to 13 residues. V lost 6 bases and J 0 bases, leaving 8 bases between the germline ends. Germline V CDR1 and CDR2: LNHDA, SQIVND (reference sequence). The CDR3 DNA reads as TGTGCCAGTAGGGACAGCATGAACACTGAAGCTTTCTTT. Amino acid sequence: CASRDSMNTEAFF.

This sequence joins TRBV7-9 and TRBJ2-3, with 11 bases fitting TRBD1. Losses at the gene ends were 5 bases for V and 6 bases for J; bases not matched to a gene: 13. CDR3 length: 17 residues. The germline gives CDR1 SEHNR, CDR2 FQNEAQ (reference sequence). CDR3: CASSTIAAGTGGDTQYF. The CDR3 DNA sequence: TGTGCCAGCAGCACTATCGCCGCCGGGACAGGGGGGGATACGCAGTATTTT. Full variable domain (outside the CDR3, taken from reference TRBV7-9 and TRBJ2-3): DTGVSQNPRHKITKRGQNVTFRCDPISEHNRLYWYRQTLGQGPEFLTYFQNEAQLEKSRLLSDRFSAERPKGSFSTLEIQRTEQGDSAMYLCASSTIAAGTGGDTQYFGPGTRLTVL.

This clone has only one observation. V is TRBV5-1 and J is TRBJ2-5, with D possibly matching TRBD1 (5 bases). V lost 6 bases and J lost 3, with 24 bases in between. Germline V lookup: CDR1 SGHRS, CDR2 YFSETQ. The CDR3 consists of 17 residues. The CDR3 region has the DNA TGCGCCAGCACCCCACGGTGGCAGGGAAGTTGGGAAGAGACCCAGTACTTC. Protein product: CASTPRWQGSWEETQYF.

The chain combines TRBV7-9 with TRBJ2-7, with a weak D call TRBD2 (5 bases). This CDR3 is built from 15 residues. Germline V CDR1 and CDR2: SEHNR, FQNEAQ (reference sequence). V was shortened by 1 base and J by 3 bases, with 13 bases between the two germline ends. The CDR3 DNA follows: TGTGCCAGCAGCTTAGGTCCCTCGGGGAACTACGAGCAGTACTTC. Residues: CASSLGPSGNYEQYF. The variable domain in full, completed from reference TRBV7-9 and TRBJ2-7, reads DTGVSQNPRHKITKRGQNVTFRCDPISEHNRLYWYRQTLGQGPEFLTYFQNEAQLEKSRLLSDRFSAERPKGSFSTLEIQRTEQGDSAMYLCASSLGPSGNYEQYFGPGTRLTVT.

CDR3 nucleotide sequence: TGTGCCAGCTCATCTGACAACAATCAGCCCCAGCATTTT. Residues: CASSSDNNQPQHF. The chain has TRBV18 and TRBJ1-5; D remains unclear. V lost 5 bases, J lost 3 bases, and 8 bases lay in between. The CDR3 runs 13 residues. From germline, CDR1 is KGHSH and CDR2 LQKENI.

This clone was counted a single time. The chain is built from TRBV11-2 and TRBJ2-1; D not resolved. Trimming removed 6 bases from V and 0 bases from J, with 9 bases in between. The CDR3 is 14 amino acids. The germline gives CDR1 SGHAT, CDR2 FQNNGV. CDR3 DNA: TGTGCCAGCAGTCAAAGTAGCTCCTACAATGAGCAGTTCTTC. Its protein is CASSQSSSYNEQFF. Drawing the rest from reference TRBV11-2 and TRBJ2-1, the complete variable domain is EAGVAQSPRYKIIEKRQSVAFWCNPISGHATLYWYQQILGQGPKLLIQFQNNGVVDDSQLPKDRFSAERLKGVDSTLKIQPAKLEDSAVYLCASSQSSSYNEQFFGPGTRLTVL.

The genes are TRBV3-1 (or the pseudogene TRBV3-2) and TRBJ2-7, with D possibly matching TRBD1 (5 bases). This CDR3 has 15 amino acids. Germline V gives CDR1 LGHDT, CDR2 YNNKEL (reference sequence). Trimming pared 0 bases from V and 9 bases from J, leaving 18 bases between. The CDR3 sequence is CASSQDGDRAKGQYF. CDR3 DNA: TGTGCCAGCAGCCAAGATGGCGACAGAGCAAAAGGGCAGTACTTC.

The chain's CDR3 is CASSSQDGGNTIYF. CDR3 in DNA: TGCGCCAGCAGCTCGCAGGATGGGGGAAACACCATATATTTT. This chain uses TRBV5-1 with TRBJ1-3; D gene uncertain. Between the trimmed V and J ends, which lost 3 bases and 4 bases, there was a span of 11 bases. This CDR3 region has 14 residues. Germline V gene lookup returns CDR1 SGHRS and CDR2 YFSETQ.

This chain joins TRBV5-5 and TRBJ2-7; 9 nucleotides line up with TRBD1. The CDR3 spans 13 residues. Germline assignment: CDR1 SGHKS and CDR2 YYEKEE (reference sequence). Germline trimming cut 4 bases from V and 2 bases from J; bases unmatched to any gene: 1. The CDR3 region is CASSRDRAYEQYF. The DNA for the CDR3 is TGTGCCAGCAGCAGGGACAGGGCCTACGAGCAGTACTTC.

This chain links TRBV4-2 with TRBJ1-2, with TRBD1 matching 7 bases. Per germline, CDR1 LGHNA and CDR2 YNFKEQ. CDR3 length equals 14 residues. The V and J ends lost 1 base and 5 bases, in that order; junction bases with no gene match: 4. The CDR3 region has the DNA TGTGCCAGCAGCCAAGGACAGGGTCGGTATGGCTACACCTTC. As protein: CASSQGQGRYGYTF.

The rearrangement links TRBV6-4 to TRBJ2-3; 9 positions agree with TRBD2. The CDR3 covers 17 residues. J gave up 2 bases and V 0 bases, and 6 bases lay outside the gene matches. Germline CDR1 MRHNA, CDR2 SNTAGT. The CDR3 region is CASSDSPAGGNTDTQYF. In DNA form, the CDR3 reads TGTGCCAGCAGTGACTCGCCAGCGGGGGGAAACACAGATACGCAGTATTTT.

The chain's CDR3 is CAISDQRGGDANTGELFF. CDR3 DNA sequence: TGTGCCATCAGTGATCAACGGGGCGGGGACGCGAACACCGGGGAGCTGTTTTTT. The gene calls are TRBV10-3 and TRBJ2-2, with D perhaps matching TRBD2 (6 bases). V was clipped by 3 bases and J by 0 bases, with 17 bases between them. The CDR3 spans 18 residues. Germline CDR1 reads ENHRY; CDR2 reads SYGVKD.

The chain recombines TRBV29-1 with TRBJ1-2, with D tentatively TRBD1 (5 bases). The V and J ends lost 4 bases and 4 bases respectively, with 22 bases between them. Germline V lookup: CDR1 SQVTM, CDR2 ANQGSEA. The CDR3 length is 16 residues. The CDR3 DNA reads TGCAGCGTTGGGGACTTTGTCGCGGTGGGATCCTATGGCTACACCTTC. As protein: CSVGDFVAVGSYGYTF.

The chain carries TRBV9 and TRBJ1-3; the match to TRBD1 covers 8 bases. CDR1 and CDR2 (germline): SGDLS, YYNGEE. The J segment lost 2 bases and the V segment lost 0 bases, leaving 4 bases of the junction unmatched. This CDR3 is 16 amino acids long. CDR3 amino acids: CASSVGTGLTGNTIYF. The CDR3 DNA reads TGTGCCAGCAGCGTAGGGACAGGGCTTACTGGAAACACCATATATTTT.

This chain links TRBV5-6 with TRBJ1-2; 8 bases fit TRBD1. Germline CDR1 is SGHDT and CDR2 is YYEEEE. The ends lost 2 bases at V and 4 bases at J; junction bases unmatched: 10. The CDR3 covers 16 residues. The CDR3 reads CASSLKFRGQGYGYTF. The CDR3 DNA follows: TGTGCCAGCAGCTTAAAGTTCAGGGGGCAGGGCTATGGCTACACCTTC. Full variable domain (remainder filled in from reference TRBV5-6 and TRBJ1-2): DAGVTQSPTHLIKTRGQQVTLRCSPKSGHDTVSWYQQALGQGPQFIFQYYEEEERQRGNFPDRFSGHQFPNYSSELNVNALLLGDSALYLCASSLKFRGQGYGYTFGSGTRLTVV.

The V gene is TRBV27, the J gene TRBJ1-4; possible D gene TRBD1, 5 bases. The CDR3 length is 15 residues. Germline V CDR1 and CDR2: MNHEY, SMNVEV (reference sequence). V lost 7 bases to trimming and J lost 6 bases, with 18 bases between them. The chain's CDR3 is CASTRFSGADEKLFF. DNA of the CDR3: TGTGCCAGCACCCGGTTTAGCGGGGCGGATGAAAAACTGTTTTTT.

DNA of the CDR3: TGTGCCAGCAGTTTATCCTTTCAAGACCTTCTAGGCTCTGGCTACACCTTC. Amino acid sequence: CASSLSFQDLLGSGYTF. The V call is TRBV27, the J call TRBJ1-2; no reliable D call. The CDR3 length is 17 residues. The V end was cut by 0 bases, the J end by 7 bases, with 21 bases between. The germline V gene encodes CDR1 MNHEY and CDR2 SMNVEV (reference sequence).

The genes are TRBV6-5 and TRBJ2-7, with 12 bases lining up with TRBD2. CDR1 is MNHEY, CDR2 SVGAGI, per germline. Unmatched junction bases numbered 4, after V lost 6 bases and J lost 4 bases. This CDR3 is 14 amino acids long. The DNA for the CDR3 is TGTGCCAGCAGCCGTGGACTAGCGGGGTACGAGCAGTACTTC. This encodes CASSRGLAGYEQYF.

The gene calls are TRBV2 and TRBJ1-2; 8 nucleotides align to TRBD1. Germline V lookup: CDR1 SNHLY, CDR2 FYNNEI. This CDR3 is 14 amino acids long. The ends lost 6 bases at V and 4 bases at J; junction bases unmatched: 7. DNA of the CDR3: TGTGCCAGCAGCGCACAGGGGGTAACCTATGGCTACACCTTC. Residues: CASSAQGVTYGYTF.

V and J are TRBV2 and TRBJ1-5, with D uncertain. The CDR3 extends over 15 amino acids. V lost 3 bases, J lost 0 bases, and 9 bases lay in between. Germline CDR1 SNHLY, CDR2 FYNNEI. Written as DNA, the CDR3 is TGTGCCAGCAGTGACGAGGGAGATAGCAATCAGCCCCAGCATTTT. Translation: CASSDEGDSNQPQHF.

CDR3 in DNA: TGTGCCAGCAGCTTGGAGAGGATGACCCAAGAGACCCAGTACTTC. It specifies CASSLERMTQETQYF. The chain joins TRBV5-4 to TRBJ2-5, with D uncertain. The germline V gene encodes CDR1 SGHNT and CDR2 YYREEE (reference sequence). This CDR3 is 15 amino acids long. The V end was cut by 0 bases, the J end by 1 base, with 10 bases between.

This chain uses TRBV27 with TRBJ2-7, with D possibly matching TRBD2 (5 bases). This CDR3 spans 14 amino acids. V was trimmed by 3 bases and J by 4 bases, leaving 13 bases between them. In germline, CDR1 is MNHEY, CDR2 SMNVEV (reference sequence). Here the CDR3 DNA reads TGTGCCAGCAGTTTTACGGGGAGATCGTACGAGCAGTACTTC. Translating it yields CASSFTGRSYEQYF.

The chain is built from TRBV18 and TRBJ2-3; TRBD1 agrees at 9 bases. CDR3 length equals 17 residues. CDR1 and CDR2 (germline): KGHSH, LQKENI. J gave up 3 bases and V 1 base, and 8 bases lay outside the gene matches. The CDR3 DNA is TGTGCCAGCTCACCACTAACTTCAGGACAGGGGACAGATACGCAGTATTTT. Its protein is CASSPLTSGQGTDTQYF.

The CDR3 nucleotides are TGTGCCAGCAGTGTGGGACAGGGGATGATCGGCAATCAGCCCCAGCATTTT. Amino acids: CASSVGQGMIGNQPQHF. The chain joins TRBV6-1 to TRBJ1-5, with 10 positions matching TRBD1. Trimming cost V 4 bases and J 2 bases; bases outside gene matches: 8. Per germline, CDR1 MNHNS and CDR2 SASEGT. CDR3 length: 17 amino acids.

The J gene is TRBJ2-5, the V gene TRBV6-5; 12 bases agree with TRBD1. This CDR3 is 16 amino acids long. The trim removed 0 bases at V and 5 bases at J, leaving 4 bases unmatched. CDR1 is MNHEY and CDR2 is SVGAGI in the germline V gene. CDR3 bases: TGTGCCAGCAGTTACTCGGGGACAGGGGGCAGTGAGACCCAGTACTTC. Its protein is CASSYSGTGGSETQYF.

V and J are TRBV6-1 and TRBJ2-2; 8 nucleotides line up with TRBD2. The CDR3 spans 16 residues. Germline-derived CDR1 and CDR2 are MNHNS and SASEGT. With 2 bases clipped from V and 2 bases from J, the junction kept 4 bases outside the gene matches. CDR3 residues: CASSEFGGGNTGELFF. In DNA, the CDR3 is TGTGCCAGCAGTGAATTCGGGGGGGGCAACACCGGGGAGCTGTTTTTT.